This is a list of T cell receptor beta chains from one sample in a study of vaccination effects on CD4 cells after COVID-19. Their specific antigens are unknown. Only in-frame clones appear in the TCRdb table, and some are missing; sequencing was by immunoSEQ multiplex PCR. Of more than 9,000 clones in the sample, 71% were seen once. The sequencing here drew on CD4+ T cells from PBMCs cultured with SARS-CoV-2 spike peptides, taken after COVID-19 vaccination. The receptor set was obtained from a human donor who received a COVID-19 vaccine. CDR3s include the opening cysteine and the closing phenylalanine or tryptophan. The D gene is left open where the match is weak. Rows give clone size only sometimes, using once, few, many, or a class for an expanded clone.

V	D	size	J	CDR3	DNA
TRBV4-3	NA	NA	TRBJ1-3	CASSQESSGNTIYF	TGCGCCAGCAGCCAAGAAAGCTCTGGAAACACCATATATTTT
TRBV30	TRBD2	NA	TRBJ2-7	CAWSGLAGGSYEQYF	TGTGCCTGGAGTGGACTAGCGGGAGGGAGCTACGAGCAGTACTTC
TRBV5-5	NA	once	TRBJ2-5	CASSDRPGETQYF	TGTGCCAGCAGCGACCGACCGGGGGAGACCCAGTACTTC
TRBV30	TRBD2	NA	TRBJ2-5	CAWSGRGLAGGRETQYF	TGTGCCTGGAGTGGTCGGGGACTAGCGGGAGGGCGAGAGACCCAGTACTTC
TRBV6-2/TRBV6-3	NA	NA	TRBJ2-7	CASSYYDTHEQYF	TGTGCCAGCAGTTACTATGATACCCACGAGCAGTACTTC
TRBV6-2/TRBV6-3	TRBD1	few	TRBJ1-2	CASSYSGTAYGYTF	TGTGCCAGCAGTTACTCAGGGACAGCTTATGGCTACACCTTC
TRBV19	NA	NA	TRBJ2-6	CATGASSGANVLTF	TGTGCCACCGGTGCCTCCTCTGGGGCCAACGTCCTGACTTTC
TRBV20-1	TRBD1	few	TRBJ2-3	CSASGPGLTGTDTQYF	TGCAGTGCTAGTGGACCCGGCCTGACAGGGACGGATACGCAGTATTTT
TRBV4-1	NA	NA	TRBJ1-3	CASSQAAVGNTIYF	TGCGCCAGCAGCCAAGCCGCGGTAGGAAACACCATATATTTT
TRBV6-5	NA	NA	TRBJ2-1	CASNKGAEQFF	TGTGCCAGCAACAAAGGGGCTGAGCAGTTCTTC
TRBV19	NA	few	TRBJ1-4	CATSTATNEKLFF	TGTGCCACTTCGACAGCAACTAATGAAAAACTGTTTTTT
TRBV7-8	NA	NA	TRBJ2-3	CASSAYPPQGLRTDTQYF	TGTGCCAGCAGCGCATATCCCCCACAGGGACTCCGCACAGATACGCAGTATTTT
TRBV7-9	NA	once	TRBJ2-2	CASSLSILEVGELFF	TGTGCCAGCAGCTTATCCATTTTGGAGGTCGGGGAGCTGTTTTTT
TRBV19	TRBD1	once	TRBJ1-5	CASSIGGQVNQPQHF	TGTGCCAGTAGTATAGGAGGACAGGTTAATCAGCCCCAGCATTTT